These 18 T cell receptor beta chains share one sample of origin, sequenced in a study of blood T cell repertoires in COVID-19 (dated by TCRdb to the early 2020s). Library preparation used the immunoSEQ multiplex PCR assay. TCRdb obtained this table from immuneACCESS and retained in-frame rearrangements with V and J assigned. These tables miss some clones; where compared with another copy, unresolved V genes account for less than half of the shortfall, and the remainder is unexplained. The sample yields 130,000 to 150,000 clones; roughly 85% were counted once. Roughly 8% of the sample lies in the top ten. The sequenced sample consisted of peripheral blood. All receptors derive from a woman in her fifties or sixties with COVID-19, enrolled during active disease.

The chain uses TRBV10-3 and TRBJ2-2, with D perhaps matching TRBD1 (6 bases). The CDR3 consists of 14 residues. Germline V gives CDR1 ENHRY, CDR2 SYGVKD. The ends were cut back, 7 bases at V and 2 bases at J, with 11 bases in the middle. The CDR3 loop reads CAIKRTENTGELFF. CDR3 DNA: TGTGCCATCAAAAGGACAGAAAACACCGGGGAGCTGTTTTTT.

This chain joins TRBV3-1 (or the pseudogene TRBV3-2) and TRBJ1-4; 8 positions match TRBD1. Germline lookup yields CDR1 LGHDT and CDR2 YNNKEL (reference sequence). This CDR3 contains 16 residues. The V segment lost 4 bases and the J segment 8 bases; nucleotides outside the gene matches: 12. The CDR3 DNA sequence: TGTGCCAGCAGCCTACGCTCCGGGACAGGTGGGGAAAAACTGTTTTTT. Translating it yields CASSLRSGTGGEKLFF.

The rearrangement joins TRBV7-8 to TRBJ2-7; D perhaps matches TRBD1 (6 bases). CDR1 and CDR2 (germline): SGHVS, FQNEAQ. V was trimmed by 4 bases and J by 4 bases, leaving 11 bases between them. The CDR3 sequence is 13 residues long. The CDR3 region is CASSSGTRYEQYF. The CDR3 nucleotides read TGTGCCAGCAGCTCCGGGACAAGATACGAGCAGTACTTC.

The V call is TRBV23-1, the J call TRBJ1-3; D possibly corresponds to TRBD1 (5 bases). TRBV23-1 is annotated as an ORF whose role is uncertain. CDR3 length equals 17 residues. V lost 2 bases and J lost 2, with 16 bases in between. The CDR3 DNA is TGCGCCAGCAGTCAAAGAATCATCAGGGAAGCTGGAAACACCATATATTTT. This translates into CASSQRIIREAGNTIYF.

The chain carries TRBV7-3 and TRBJ1-1; D possibly corresponds to TRBD1 (6 bases). The V gene's germline CDR1 is SGHTA and CDR2 FQGTGA. The CDR3 covers 15 residues. The V and J ends lost 11 bases and 1 base respectively, with 20 bases between them. The CDR3 nucleotides read TGTGCCGGAAAGGCCGGACAGCCCAGGAACACTGAAGCTTTCTTT. Translating gives CAGKAGQPRNTEAFF. The full variable domain, its missing parts supplied by reference TRBV7-3 and TRBJ1-1, is GAGVSQTPSNKVTEKGKYVELRCDPISGHTALYWYRQSLGQGPEFLIYFQGTGAADDSGLPNDRFFAVRPEGSVSTLKIQRTERGDSAVYLCAGKAGQPRNTEAFFGQGTRLTVV.

This sequence joins TRBV5-4 and TRBJ2-5; D may be TRBD1 (5 bases). This CDR3 spans 15 amino acids. Germline-derived CDR1 and CDR2 are SGHNT and YYREEE (reference sequence). V lost 4 bases and J lost 4, with 17 bases in between. This CDR3 reads CASSRYDSDGETQYF. The CDR3 DNA is TGTGCCAGCAGCCGATACGACAGTGACGGAGAGACCCAGTACTTC. The full variable domain, in which reference TRBV5-4 and TRBJ2-5 provide the parts outside the CDR3, is ETGVTQSPTHLIKTRGQQVTLRCSSQSGHNTVSWYQQALGQGPQFIFQYYREEENGRGNFPPRFSGLQFPNYSSELNVNALELDDSALYLCASSRYDSDGETQYFGPGTRLLVL.

A remark on this clone: The same CDR3 arises from other DNA sequences in this sample as well. The chain uses TRBV7-2 and TRBJ1-1, with TRBD1 identical over 7 bases. V lost 4 bases to trimming and J lost 4 bases; unmatched junction nucleotides: 3. In germline, CDR1 is SGHTA, CDR2 FQGNSA. This CDR3 is built from 13 residues. The CDR3 region has the DNA TGTGCCAGCAGCTCCCAGGGGGGCACTGAAGCTTTCTTT. Encoded protein: CASSSQGGTEAFF.

The rearrangement links TRBV2 to TRBJ1-2, with TRBD1 identical over 7 bases. The CDR3 is 17 residues long. Germline V CDR1 and CDR2: SNHLY, FYNNEI. The J segment lost 4 bases and the V segment lost 1 base, leaving 12 bases of the junction unmatched. DNA for the CDR3: TGTGCCAGCAGTGAAGAGGACAGGTTAGGAGAGTCCTATGGCTACACCTTC. It codes for CASSEEDRLGESYGYTF.

The chain has TRBV12-3 or TRBV12-4 and TRBJ1-2; unclear D gene. V lost 5 bases and J 8 bases, leaving 15 bases between the germline ends. The CDR3 is 13 residues long. CDR3 DNA: TGTGCCAGCAGTCTTCAAGGACTGGTGGGCTACACCTTC. This codes for CASSLQGLVGYTF.

This sequence joins TRBV12-5 and TRBJ2-2; 9 bases agree with TRBD1. CDR1 and CDR2 from the germline V gene are LGHNT and FRNRAP. The CDR3 runs to 17 residues. V shed 1 base and J 3 bases; nucleotides not matched to a gene: 6. The CDR3 spells CASGLDRTGADTGELFF. CDR3 bases: TGTGCTAGTGGTTTGGATAGGACAGGGGCGGACACCGGGGAGCTGTTTTTT.

The chain joins TRBV5-6 to TRBJ2-3; TRBD2 matches at 8 bases. This CDR3 region has 16 residues. CDR1 and CDR2 (germline): SGHDT, YYEEEE. With V trimmed by 1 base and J by 4 bases, 8 bases remained unmatched. CDR3 sequence (DNA): TGTGCCAGCAGCTTGAGAACCGGGGGGGCCCCAGATACGCAGTATTTT. Protein product: CASSLRTGGAPDTQYF.

The rearrangement uses TRBV18 and TRBJ1-3; D ambiguous. Trimming took 0 bases from V and 8 from J, leaving 11 bases between them. The CDR3 covers 14 residues. Germline CDR1 KGHSH, CDR2 LQKENI. The CDR3 DNA reads TGTGCCAGCTCACCACCGGAAAGGAGTGACACCATATATTTT. It codes for CASSPPERSDTIYF.

V gene TRBV21-1 combines with J gene TRBJ2-7; the DNA was not compared with TRBD1, the D call given in the table. TRBV21-1 represents a pseudogene. The CDR3 is 19 residues long. This CDR3 is CASSKGKRTGVKGTYEQYF. The CDR3 coding sequence is TGTGCCAGCAGCAAAGGCAAACGAACAGGGGTGAAAGGGACCTACGAGCAGTACTTC.

The rearrangement joins TRBV27 to TRBJ1-4, with D tentatively TRBD1 (6 bases). Per germline, CDR1 MNHEY and CDR2 SMNVEV (reference sequence). The CDR3 has 15 amino acids. The germline V and J ends were trimmed by 7 bases and 4 bases, with 16 bases remaining between them. The CDR3 reads CASTPLDRLNEKLFF. The CDR3 bases are TGTGCCAGCACCCCCCTGGACAGACTTAATGAAAAACTGTTTTTT.

V gene TRBV9 combines with J gene TRBJ1-2, with 9 bases lining up with TRBD1. The CDR3 extends over 14 amino acids. Germline V lookup: CDR1 SGDLS, CDR2 YYNGEE. V gave up 7 bases and J gave up 4 bases; unmatched junction bases: 8. The CDR3 DNA follows: TGTGCCAGCGAGGGGGACAGGGTCCCCTATGGCTACACCTTC. Translating it yields CASEGDRVPYGYTF.

This clone showed up just once. DNA for the CDR3: TGTGCCAGCAGCTTCTGGCATAGCGGGGTTAACACCGGGGAGCTGTTTTTT. This codes for CASSFWHSGVNTGELFF. The V call is TRBV13, the J call TRBJ2-2, with 8 bases aligning to TRBD2. CDR3 size: 17 residues. CDR1 PRHDT and CDR2 FYEKMQ come from the germline V gene (reference sequence). V lost 3 bases and J lost 2; bases outside the gene matches: 8. The variable domain in full, completed from reference TRBV13 and TRBJ2-2, reads AAGVIQSPRHLIKEKRETATLKCYPIPRHDTVYWYQQGPGQDPQFLISFYEKMQSDKGSIPDRFSAQQFSDYHSELNMSSLELGDSALYFCASSFWHSGVNTGELFFGEGSRLTVL.

The chain is built from TRBV10-3 and TRBJ1-6, with D possibly being TRBD1 (5 bases). Germline V gene data show CDR1 as ENHRY and CDR2 as SYGVKD. This CDR3 contains 17 residues. Trimming removed 10 bases at V and 0 bases at J, with 19 bases between. Written as DNA, the CDR3 is TGTGCCACCCAGACCTCAGACAGAAGCTCCTATAATTCACCCCTCCACTTT. Its protein product is CATQTSDRSSYNSPLHF.

V and J are TRBV5-5 and TRBJ1-2; D may be TRBD1 (6 bases). Germline V gene lookup returns CDR1 SGHKS and CDR2 YYEKEE (reference sequence). This CDR3 comprises 13 residues. Trimming stripped 1 base from V and 8 bases from J, with 12 bases between. In DNA form, the CDR3 reads TGTGCCAGCAGCTTGAACAGGGTAAAAGGCTACACCTTC. Its translation: CASSLNRVKGYTF. Full variable domain (rest looked up from reference TRBV5-5 and TRBJ1-2): DAGVTQSPTHLIKTRGQQVTLRCSPISGHKSVSWYQQVLGQGPQFIFQYYEKEERGRGNFPDRFSARQFPNYSSELNVNALLLGDSALYLCASSLNRVKGYTFGSGTRLTVV.